This passage covers 10 T cell receptor beta chains from one sample sequenced in a study of radiation and T cells in renal cell carcinoma. This table comes from immunoSEQ multiplex PCR, and its TCRdb copy is limited to in-frame clones, with some not included. This table holds tens of thousands of clones, 65% to 85% found once. Time point here: blood 4 weeks post-SBRT, at nephrectomy. The treatment denotes: 15 Gy SBRT to primary tumor, nephrectomy 4 weeks later. The material sequenced was blood, taken from a patient whose treatment included radiotherapy and nephrectomy. These TCRs come from a man between 60 and 75 years old with renal cell carcinoma.

This chain connects TRBV7-8 to TRBJ2-5; 7 bases agree with TRBD1. Losses at the gene ends were 5 bases for V and 0 bases for J; bases not matched to a gene: 6. CDR1 SGHVS and CDR2 FQNEAQ come from the germline V gene. CDR3 size: 15 residues. CDR3 sequence reads: CASSVDRAYQETQYF. The DNA of the CDR3 is TGTGCCAGCAGCGTCGACAGGGCGTACCAAGAGACCCAGTACTTC.

The chain combines TRBV30 with TRBJ2-2, with D unresolved. Germline values: CDR1 GTSNPN, CDR2 SVGIG (reference sequence). Between the trimmed V and J ends, which lost 3 bases and 4 bases, there was a span of 15 bases. CDR3 size: 15 residues. CDR3 in amino acids: CAWRFTGSLTGELFF. The CDR3 bases are TGTGCCTGGAGGTTTACGGGCAGCCTCACCGGGGAGCTGTTTTTT.

V is TRBV18 and J is TRBJ1-6, with 7 bases matching TRBD1. Germline V lookup: CDR1 KGHSH, CDR2 LQKENI. The CDR3 runs 15 residues. J gave up 7 bases and V 3 bases, and 6 bases lay outside the gene matches. The CDR3 bases are TGTGCCAGCTCACCGGGCCGGGACAGAAATTCACCCCTCCACTTT. Residues: CASSPGRDRNSPLHF.

This clone was counted once. This chain links TRBV5-1 with TRBJ2-2; D is ambiguous. This CDR3 contains 14 residues. Germline assignment: CDR1 SGHRS and CDR2 YFSETQ. V lost 1 base to trimming and J lost 2 bases, with 6 bases between them. The CDR3 spells CASSLWYNTGELFF. CDR3 DNA sequence: TGCGCCAGCAGCTTGTGGTACAACACCGGGGAGCTGTTTTTT.

On this clone: Distinct nucleotide sequences in the sample also encode this CDR3. This rearrangement joins TRBV9 to TRBJ1-6; D unclear. This CDR3 is 14 amino acids long. Germline V gene data show CDR1 as SGDLS and CDR2 as YYNGEE. Deletions cut 1 base from V and 8 bases from J, with 10 bases between. CDR3 DNA: TGTGCCAGCAGCGTATCCGGTAGGGATTCACCCCTCCACTTT. Translating gives CASSVSGRDSPLHF.

This chain uses TRBV2 with TRBJ2-1; 7 bases match TRBD2. With 4 bases clipped from V and 4 bases from J, the junction kept 7 bases outside the gene matches. The germline gives CDR1 SNHLY, CDR2 FYNNEI. The CDR3 is made up of 15 amino acids. CDR3 DNA: TGTGCCAGCAGTGGCTCTAGCGGAACATACAATGAGCAGTTCTTC. It yields the protein CASSGSSGTYNEQFF. Combining the CDR3 with reference TRBV2 and TRBJ2-1 gives the whole variable domain EPEVTQTPSHQVTQMGQEVILRCVPISNHLYFYWYRQILGQKVEFLVSFYNNEISEKSEIFDDQFSVERPDGSNFTLKIRSTKLEDSAMYFCASSGSSGTYNEQFFGPGTRLTVL.

The CDR3 nucleotides are TGTGCCAGCAGTTCGGGACTGAGCTCTGGAAACACCATATATTTT. The encoded protein is CASSSGLSSGNTIYF. The V and J genes are TRBV5-6 and TRBJ1-3, with a weak D call TRBD1 (5 bases). The V and J ends lost 5 bases and 0 bases respectively, with 12 bases between them. This CDR3 is built from 15 residues. CDR1 SGHDT and CDR2 YYEEEE come from the germline V gene.

This clone was counted a few times. The chain recombines TRBV5-1 with TRBJ1-3; no clear D. The CDR3 has 15 residues. CDR1 and CDR2 from the germline V gene are SGHRS and YFSETQ. V lost 5 bases and J 4 bases, leaving 16 bases between the germline ends. The CDR3 region is CASRDLPLRGNTIYF. The CDR3 nucleotides are TGCGCCAGCAGAGACCTACCCTTGAGGGGAAACACCATATATTTT.

The rearrangement links TRBV4-1 to TRBJ2-1; D is possibly TRBD1 or TRBD2 (5 bases each). Germline-derived CDR1 and CDR2 are MGHRA and YSYEKL. The CDR3 covers 13 residues. Between the trimmed V and J ends, which lost 4 bases and 7 bases, there was a span of 11 bases. DNA of the CDR3: TGCGCCAGCAGCCTCGGGACGGGGAATGAGCAGTTCTTC. Translated: CASSLGTGNEQFF.

The chain recombines TRBV13 with TRBJ1-2; D perhaps matches TRBD1 (6 bases). CDR3 size: 15 residues. From germline, CDR1 is PRHDT and CDR2 FYEKMQ (reference sequence). V was cut by 5 bases and J by 6 bases, with 19 bases left in between. This CDR3 reads CASSGGGPMRDGYTF. In DNA form, the CDR3 reads TGTGCCAGCAGCGGGGGGGGCCCGATGAGGGATGGCTACACCTTC.